This TCR beta chain appears in the sequencing data of a study of shared T cell receptors in the human thymus. Only in-frame clones appear in the TCRdb table, and some are missing; sequencing was by immunoSEQ multiplex PCR. The sample has more than 550,000 clones; approximately 83% are singletons. V trimming: 6 bases; J trimming: 2 bases; junction bases outside the gene matches: 7. In germline, CDR1 is MNHNY, CDR2 SVGAGI (reference sequence). The CDR3 is 16 residues long. The same sample was also studied in work on human thymus T cells. Per that study: The source of the thymus tissue was resections taken during corrective heart surgery. Thymic and blood repertoires seemed to show skewed V and J gene use. Among unrelated individuals, related research reported thymic repertoires that overlapped highly.

Sequencing was done on a sample of thymocytes. This TCR was sampled from a girl less than two years old with a congenital heart defect. The V and J genes are TRBV6-6 and TRBJ1-5; 10 nucleotides align to TRBD1. The CDR3 DNA is TGTGCCAGCAGACCACCGGGACAGGGGCGCAATCAGCCCCAGCATTTT. This gives the protein CASRPPGQGRNQPQHF.